Below, 13 T cell receptor beta chains from the same sample are listed, as sequenced in a study of blood T cell repertoires in COVID-19. Only in-frame clones appear in the TCRdb table, and some are missing; sequencing was by immunoSEQ multiplex PCR. The table records 75,000 to 80,000 clones, 88% of them present only once. The sample consisted of peripheral blood. The origin of the receptors is a human donor in a cohort sampled during active COVID-19.

The chain carries TRBV27 and TRBJ1-2; no clear D gene. Trimming shortened V by 5 bases and J by 2 bases, and 9 bases separated the two germline ends. Per the germline V gene, CDR1 is MNHEY and CDR2 is SMNVEV (reference sequence). The CDR3 loop spans 13 amino acids. DNA of the CDR3: TGTGCCAGCAGTCCTCGTAGCAACTATGGCTACACCTTC. Translation gives CASSPRSNYGYTF.

The V and J genes are TRBV30 and TRBJ1-2, with a weak D call TRBD1 (6 bases). Trimming took off 3 bases at V and 2 bases at J, with 22 bases between the two ends. The CDR3 loop spans 17 amino acids. Germline assignment: CDR1 GTSNPN and CDR2 SVGIG (reference sequence). CDR3 DNA sequence: TGTGCCTGGAGCCCTCTAGGTGGGTACAGGGCGAACTATGGCTACACCTTC. Translation: CAWSPLGGYRANYGYTF.

V usage is TRBV19 and J usage is TRBJ1-1; perhaps TRBD1 as D (5 bases). Germline V gene lookup returns CDR1 LNHDA and CDR2 SQIVND (reference sequence). The CDR3 has 12 amino acids. Trimming removed 5 bases at V and 8 bases at J, with 12 bases between. The CDR3 DNA sequence: TGTGCCAGTAGTTGGGAGGGGACGGAAGCTTTCTTT. Translated: CASSWEGTEAFF.

V and J are TRBV12-3 or TRBV12-4 and TRBJ1-3, with TRBD1 matching over 7 bases. V dropped 11 bases and J dropped 11; count of bases not matched to a gene: 15. The CDR3 runs to 13 residues. The CDR3, as DNA: TGTGCCTGGCAGGGGGTACCCCGTAGCGCCATATATTTT. Residues: CAWQGVPRSAIYF.

V usage is TRBV3-1 (or the pseudogene TRBV3-2) and J usage is TRBJ2-7, with 7 bases matching TRBD2. J was trimmed by 6 bases and V by 2 bases; bases with no gene match: 7. The germline V gene has CDR1 LGHDT and CDR2 YNNKEL (reference sequence). The CDR3 consists of 14 residues. The CDR3 loop reads CASSQPGPGGEQYF. The DNA for the CDR3 is TGTGCCAGCAGCCAACCTGGGCCGGGGGGCGAGCAGTACTTC.

The chain recombines TRBV2 with TRBJ1-5; D not resolved. Germline-derived CDR1 and CDR2 are SNHLY and FYNNEI. The V end was cut by 0 bases, the J end by 1 base, with 4 bases between. The CDR3 is 14 residues long. The CDR3 reads CASSEARSNQPQHF. The CDR3 nucleotides are TGTGCCAGCAGTGAAGCGCGCAGCAATCAGCCCCAGCATTTT.

The gene calls are TRBV5-8 and TRBJ2-7, with D possibly being TRBD2 (6 bases). This CDR3 comprises 15 residues. The V end was cut by 4 bases, the J end by 3 bases, with 17 bases between. In germline, CDR1 is SGHTS, CDR2 YDEGEE. As DNA, the CDR3 is TGTGCCAGCAGCGCGGGGAATGGGGAATACTACGAGCAGTACTTC. Translated: CASSAGNGEYYEQYF.

The chain is built from TRBV5-6 and TRBJ1-5; 7 bases line up with TRBD1. The V gene's germline CDR1 is SGHDT and CDR2 YYEEEE. The junction had 10 bases not matched to a gene; V was cut back by 3 bases and J by 4 bases. The CDR3 covers 16 residues. This chain's CDR3 is CASSSLRTGLNQPQHF. CDR3 nucleotides: TGTGCCAGCAGCTCCCTAAGGACAGGTTTGAATCAGCCCCAGCATTTT. Combining the CDR3 with reference TRBV5-6 and TRBJ1-5 gives the whole variable domain DAGVTQSPTHLIKTRGQQVTLRCSPKSGHDTVSWYQQALGQGPQFIFQYYEEEERQRGNFPDRFSGHQFPNYSSELNVNALLLGDSALYLCASSSLRTGLNQPQHFGDGTRLSIL.

The chain recombines TRBV2 with TRBJ2-1, with 7 bases aligning to TRBD1. CDR1 and CDR2 (germline): SNHLY, FYNNEI. V gave up 6 bases and J gave up 9 bases; unmatched junction bases: 14. CDR3 length: 15 residues. CDR3 region: CASRARGSSGGEQFF. The CDR3 DNA reads as TGTGCCAGCAGGGCCAGGGGGAGTTCAGGAGGTGAGCAGTTCTTC.

The chain couples TRBV7-2 to TRBJ2-1, with TRBD2 identical over 8 bases. From germline, CDR1 is SGHTA and CDR2 FQGNSA. The CDR3 is 15 residues long. V lost 1 base to trimming and J lost 10 bases; unmatched junction nucleotides: 9. CDR3 region: CASSLDGAGGLEQFF. The CDR3 DNA reads as TGTGCCAGCAGCTTAGACGGCGCGGGGGGATTAGAGCAGTTCTTC.

This chain joins TRBV7-6 and TRBJ1-2, with 10 bases fitting TRBD1. Germline loops: CDR1 SGHVS, CDR2 FNYEAQ. The length of the CDR3 is 14 residues. After removal of 4 bases from V and 4 bases from J, the junction contained 3 bases not matched to a gene. The CDR3 bases are TGTGCCAGCAGCTCTAGACAGGGGGCCTATGGCTACACCTTC. Its protein is CASSSRQGAYGYTF.

Here the CDR3 reads CASTGQQNTEAFF. DNA for the CDR3: TGTGCCAGCACGGGACAGCAGAACACTGAAGCTTTCTTT. This sequence joins TRBV7-8 and TRBJ1-1, with 7 bases that match TRBD1. Germline lookup yields CDR1 SGHVS and CDR2 FQNEAQ. This CDR3 is 13 amino acids long. V trimming: 7 bases; J trimming: 1 base; junction bases outside the gene matches: 3.

This clone appeared a single time. V is TRBV3-1 (or the pseudogene TRBV3-2) and J is TRBJ2-3, with TRBD1 identical over 8 bases. In germline, CDR1 is LGHDT, CDR2 YNNKEL (reference sequence). The V and J ends lost 4 bases and 0 bases, in that order; junction bases with no gene match: 0. The CDR3 length is 14 residues. The CDR3 bases are TGTGCCAGCAGCCGGACAGGGAGCACAGATACGCAGTATTTT. It specifies CASSRTGSTDTQYF.